The 11 T cell receptor beta chains presented below share a single source sample, sequenced in a study of CD8 T cells in Susac syndrome. When the RNA was reverse transcribed, random hexamers were used with an input of roughly 0.5 to 1 ug. In TCRdb, the immunoSEQ multiplex PCR reads were re-called with MiXCR into one record per CDR3 protein. The sample carries 150,000 to 200,000 distinct CDR3 sequences, roughly 95% recorded once. What was sequenced was CD4+ T cells from PBMCs. These receptors were collected from a human donor with Susac syndrome.

The chain employs TRBV11-2 and TRBJ1-4, with D unclear. The CDR3 length is 11 residues. CDR1 is SGHAT, CDR2 FQNNGV, per germline. Trimming shortened V by 11 bases and J by 8 bases, and 12 bases separated the two germline ends. The CDR3 DNA reads TGTGCCTCCGGCGTAGGGGAAAAACTGTTTTTT. As protein: CASGVGEKLFF.

The chain links TRBV3-1 to TRBJ2-5; no reliable D call. Germline V gene data show CDR1 as LGHDT and CDR2 as YNNKEL (reference sequence). Between the trimmed V and J ends, which lost 2 bases and 3 bases, there was a span of 4 bases. This CDR3 region has 12 residues. CDR3 in amino acids: CASSQLEETQYF. CDR3 nucleotides: TGTGCCAGCAGCCAACTGGAAGAGACCCAGTACTTC.

The chain couples TRBV20-1 to TRBJ2-2; the match to TRBD2 covers 7 bases. Unmatched junction bases numbered 7, after V lost 3 bases and J lost 0 bases. CDR1 and CDR2 (germline): DFQATT, SNEGSKA (reference sequence). The CDR3 totals 16 residues. CDR3 in amino acids: CSARGLRGTNTGELFF. The CDR3 DNA reads as TGCAGTGCTAGGGGATTGCGGGGGACGAACACCGGGGAGCTGTTTTTT.

The gene calls are TRBV5-8 and TRBJ1-2; no reliable D call. This CDR3 spans 12 amino acids. The germline CDR1 and CDR2 sequences are SGHTS and YDEGEE. V was clipped by 0 bases and J by 2 bases, with 2 bases between them. The CDR3 reads CASSLGNYGYTF. The CDR3 region has the DNA TGTGCCAGCAGCTTGGGGAACTATGGCTACACCTTC.

The rearrangement links TRBV9 to TRBJ2-7, with D hard to call. Germline-derived CDR1 and CDR2 are SGDLS and YYNGEE. Trimming pared 5 bases from V and 7 bases from J, leaving 16 bases between. The CDR3 covers 13 residues. In nucleotides, the CDR3 is TGTGCCAGCAGTCCGATGGCCAGTCGAGAGCAGTACTTC. As protein: CASSPMASREQYF.

This chain links TRBV7-9 with TRBJ1-1; D gene ambiguous. Germline lookup yields CDR1 SEHNR and CDR2 FQNEAQ (reference sequence). This CDR3 has 12 amino acids. Trimming cost V 6 bases and J 0 bases, with 5 bases left between them. The CDR3 nucleotides read TGTGCCAGCAGACTTATGAACACTGAAGCTTTCTTT. It specifies CASRLMNTEAFF.

The V and J genes are TRBV4-2 and TRBJ2-1, with 9 bases identical to TRBD2. The V gene's germline CDR1 is LGHNA and CDR2 YNFKEQ. This CDR3 region has 14 residues. V shed 1 base and J 7 bases; nucleotides not matched to a gene: 2. The CDR3 reads CASSQGTSVNEQFF. The CDR3 nucleotides read TGTGCCAGCAGCCAAGGGACTAGCGTGAATGAGCAGTTCTTC.

V is TRBV11-1 and J is TRBJ2-1; TRBD2 matches at 10 bases. The CDR3 runs to 16 residues. The germline CDR1 and CDR2 sequences are SGHAT and FQDESV (reference sequence). After removal of 4 bases from V and 10 bases from J, the junction contained 13 bases not matched to a gene. The CDR3 sequence: CASSYRKAGGGEEQFF. CDR3 sequence (DNA): TGTGCCAGCAGCTACCGTAAAGCGGGGGGGGGAGAGGAGCAGTTCTTC.

This rearrangement joins TRBV29-1 to TRBJ2-7, with 13 positions matching TRBD2. V shed 7 bases, J shed 7 bases, and the junction held 4 bases outside the gene matches. Germline V gives CDR1 SQVTM, CDR2 ANQGSEA. The CDR3 is made up of 12 amino acids. CDR3 bases: TGCAGCGCTGGACTAGCGGGGGATGAGCAGTACTTC. It codes for CSAGLAGDEQYF.

The chain couples TRBV27 to TRBJ1-1; D might be TRBD1 (5 bases). Trimming stripped 7 bases from V and 5 bases from J, with 20 bases between. The CDR3 runs to 15 residues. Germline V gives CDR1 MNHEY, CDR2 SMNVEV (reference sequence). The CDR3 reads CASNSSPPGRTEAFF. The CDR3 bases are TGTGCCAGCAACTCCTCTCCGCCAGGGAGAACTGAAGCTTTCTTT.

This rearrangement joins TRBV5-1 to TRBJ2-3; D may correspond to TRBD1 or TRBD2 (6 bases each). Trimming left V 3 bases short and J 1 base short, with 12 bases between. CDR1 SGHRS and CDR2 YFSETQ come from the germline V gene. CDR3 size: 15 residues. The CDR3 coding sequence is TGCGCCAGCAGCTCAGCTGGGGGGCGCACAGATACGCAGTATTTT. The encoded protein is CASSSAGGRTDTQYF. Looking up the rest from reference TRBV5-1 and TRBJ2-3 gives the full variable domain: KAGVTQTPRYLIKTRGQQVTLSCSPISGHRSVSWYQQTPGQGLQFLFEYFSETQRNKGNFPGRFSGRQFSNSRSEMNVSTLELGDSALYLCASSSAGGRTDTQYFGPGTRLTVL.